The 17 T cell receptor beta chains listed next were all sequenced from one sample in a study of shared clonotypes between healthy human individuals. Here immunoSEQ multiplex PCR was the method, and the copy in TCRdb shows in-frame clones only, minus some. The sample has around 980,000 clones, approximately 78% seen once; the top ten hold 0.61%. The sequenced sample was memory CD4+ T cells from PBMCs. Stated subset: CD45RA-negative fraction. The receptors were sampled from a man aged 18-30 years in good health. Some clones in this sample may be carry-over from other donors' samples.

The V and J genes are TRBV5-1 and TRBJ1-2; 9 nucleotides align to TRBD1. Unmatched junction bases numbered 7, after V lost 8 bases and J lost 8 bases. Germline values: CDR1 SGHRS, CDR2 YFSETQ. The CDR3 runs to 12 residues. The DNA for the CDR3 is TGCGCCAGTTCCGGGGACAGGGTAGGCTACACCTTC. This sequence encodes CASSGDRVGYTF.

This sequence joins TRBV6-5 and TRBJ2-7, with TRBD2 identical over 7 bases. Germline-derived CDR1 and CDR2 are MNHEY and SVGAGI. J was trimmed by 3 bases and V by 6 bases; bases with no gene match: 11. This CDR3 has 15 amino acids. In DNA form, the CDR3 reads TGTGCCAGCAGCCGGCGCGGGACTACCCTCTACGAGCAGTACTTC. This sequence encodes CASSRRGTTLYEQYF.

This chain connects TRBV5-1 to TRBJ2-6, with TRBD2 matching over 10 bases. Germline V gene data show CDR1 as SGHRS and CDR2 as YFSETQ. After removal of 4 bases from V and 0 bases from J, the junction contained 7 bases not matched to a gene. The CDR3 is made up of 18 amino acids. CDR3 sequence: CASSITSGTTSGANVLTF. The CDR3 coding sequence is TGCGCCAGCAGCATAACTAGCGGGACGACCTCTGGGGCCAACGTCCTGACTTTC.

This clone was detected many times. The chain carries TRBV6-5 and TRBJ1-1, with D possibly TRBD1 on 6 matching bases. V was pared by 8 bases and J by 6 bases, with 13 bases between. The CDR3 is 12 amino acids. CDR1 and CDR2 from the germline V gene are MNHEY and SVGAGI. The CDR3 region has the DNA TGTGCCAGCCGCACCAGGGGTGCTGAAGCTTTCTTT. Translating it yields CASRTRGAEAFF.

The chain carries TRBV28 and TRBJ2-3; TRBD2 aligns across 14 bases. V gave up 6 bases and J gave up 0 bases; unmatched junction bases: 2. Germline V lookup: CDR1 MDHEN, CDR2 SYDVKM. The CDR3 has 16 amino acids. The CDR3 bases are TGTGCCAGCAGCGGGACTAGCGGGGGCAGCACAGATACGCAGTATTTT. This gives the protein CASSGTSGGSTDTQYF.

The rearrangement links TRBV5-1 to TRBJ1-3; TRBD1 aligns across 8 bases. V trimming: 4 bases; J trimming: 0 bases; junction bases outside the gene matches: 6. The CDR3 covers 16 residues. CDR1 SGHRS and CDR2 YFSETQ come from the germline V gene. Here the CDR3 reads CASSVAGQGSGNTIYF. The CDR3 nucleotides are TGCGCCAGCAGCGTGGCTGGACAGGGCTCTGGAAACACCATATATTTT.

This clone was observed a handful of times. This rearrangement joins TRBV19 to TRBJ1-5; TRBD1 matches at 8 bases. V trimming: 3 bases; J trimming: 9 bases; junction bases outside the gene matches: 4. From germline, CDR1 is LNHDA and CDR2 SQIVND (reference sequence). The CDR3 length is 13 residues. CDR3: CASSMDRVRPQHF. In DNA form, the CDR3 reads TGTGCCAGTAGTATGGACAGGGTACGGCCCCAGCATTTT.

In this sample, this clone turned up a few times. The chain is built from TRBV19 and TRBJ2-1, with a tentative D call TRBD1 (5 bases). The CDR3 has 15 residues. Between the trimmed V and J ends, which lost 4 bases and 10 bases, there was a span of 20 bases. Looked up from germline, CDR1 is LNHDA and CDR2 is SQIVND (reference sequence). For the CDR3, the DNA is TGTGCCAGTAGTACCCAGGGTTCCGGGTCACGGGAGCAGTTCTTC. Translated: CASSTQGSGSREQFF.

The gene calls are TRBV28 and TRBJ2-5; tentative D call: TRBD1 (5 bases). Trimming took off 3 bases at V and 5 bases at J, with 16 bases between the two ends. The length of the CDR3 is 15 residues. Germline assignment: CDR1 MDHEN and CDR2 SYDVKM. CDR3 sequence: CASSFTQGEWETQYF. CDR3 coding DNA: TGTGCCAGCAGTTTTACTCAGGGCGAGTGGGAGACCCAGTACTTC.

This sequence joins TRBV9 and TRBJ1-2; unclear D gene. The CDR3 length is 11 residues. The germline gives CDR1 SGDLS, CDR2 YYNGEE. V lost 4 bases and J lost 3, with 4 bases in between. The CDR3: CASSLYYGYTF. In nucleotides, the CDR3 is TGTGCCAGCAGCCTCTACTATGGCTACACCTTC. Drawing the rest from reference TRBV9 and TRBJ1-2, the complete variable domain is DSGVTQTPKHLITATGQRVTLRCSPRSGDLSVYWYQQSLDQGLQFLIQYYNGEERAKGNILERFSAQQFPDLHSELNLSSLELGDSALYFCASSLYYGYTFGSGTRLTVV.

This clone was observed a handful of times. The chain has TRBV6-5 and TRBJ2-1, with D possibly matching TRBD1 (6 bases). Trimming pared 8 bases from V and 6 bases from J, leaving 20 bases between. There are 15 residues in the CDR3. Looked up from germline, CDR1 is MNHEY and CDR2 is SVGAGI. The CDR3 sequence is CASRQQGSPSNEQFF. CDR3 sequence (DNA): TGTGCCAGCCGACAACAGGGCTCCCCCTCCAATGAGCAGTTCTTC.

This sequence joins TRBV11-2 and TRBJ2-6; 7 positions agree with TRBD1. Germline trimming cut 6 bases from V and 0 bases from J; bases unmatched to any gene: 11. The germline V gene encodes CDR1 SGHAT and CDR2 FQNNGV. The CDR3 has 18 residues. This chain's CDR3 is CASRRPGQTNSGANVLTF. The CDR3 bases are TGTGCCAGCAGGCGACCGGGACAGACCAACTCTGGGGCCAACGTCCTGACTTTC. Filled out from reference TRBV11-2 and TRBJ2-6, the complete variable domain reads EAGVAQSPRYKIIEKRQSVAFWCNPISGHATLYWYQQILGQGPKLLIQFQNNGVVDDSQLPKDRFSAERLKGVDSTLKIQPAKLEDSAVYLCASRRPGQTNSGANVLTFGAGSRLTVL.

The chain recombines TRBV2 with TRBJ1-1; D perhaps matches TRBD1 (6 bases). This CDR3 is 16 amino acids long. Trimming took off 6 bases at V and 8 bases at J, with 25 bases between the two ends. Per germline, CDR1 SNHLY and CDR2 FYNNEI. CDR3: CASSQGMVWDTGEAFF. CDR3 nucleotide sequence: TGTGCCAGCAGCCAGGGGATGGTTTGGGACACGGGAGAAGCTTTCTTT.

This chain connects TRBV6-4 to TRBJ2-2; 9 positions agree with TRBD2. The CDR3 is made up of 15 amino acids. With V trimmed by 0 bases and J by 4 bases, 0 bases remained unmatched. From germline, CDR1 is MRHNA and CDR2 SNTAGT. The CDR3 spells CASSDSSGSTGELFF. The CDR3 nucleotides read TGTGCCAGCAGTGACTCTAGCGGGAGCACCGGGGAGCTGTTTTTT.

V and J are TRBV5-1 and TRBJ2-7; the match to TRBD2 covers 8 bases. The CDR3 loop spans 14 amino acids. Trimming cost V 0 bases and J 6 bases; bases outside gene matches: 5. The germline V gene has CDR1 SGHRS and CDR2 YFSETQ. CDR3 loop: CASSLAGGRIEQYF. In DNA, the CDR3 is TGCGCCAGCAGCTTGGCGGGAGGGCGTATCGAGCAGTACTTC.

The chain has TRBV28 and TRBJ1-5; no clear D gene. V dropped 3 bases and J dropped 3 bases, with 9 bases sitting between them. CDR3 length equals 14 residues. Germline assignment: CDR1 MDHEN and CDR2 SYDVKM. The CDR3 DNA reads as TGTGCCAGCAGTTTCGTCGGAGACAATCAGCCCCAGCATTTT. Its protein is CASSFVGDNQPQHF.

The CDR3 bases are TGTGCCAGTAGTGAGGGTTACAATGAGCAGTTCTTC. Translation: CASSEGYNEQFF. This rearrangement joins TRBV19 to TRBJ2-1; the D gene is possibly TRBD2 (5 bases). Per the germline V gene, CDR1 is LNHDA and CDR2 is SQIVND (reference sequence). This CDR3 spans 12 amino acids. The germline V and J ends were trimmed by 5 bases and 4 bases, with 6 bases remaining between them.